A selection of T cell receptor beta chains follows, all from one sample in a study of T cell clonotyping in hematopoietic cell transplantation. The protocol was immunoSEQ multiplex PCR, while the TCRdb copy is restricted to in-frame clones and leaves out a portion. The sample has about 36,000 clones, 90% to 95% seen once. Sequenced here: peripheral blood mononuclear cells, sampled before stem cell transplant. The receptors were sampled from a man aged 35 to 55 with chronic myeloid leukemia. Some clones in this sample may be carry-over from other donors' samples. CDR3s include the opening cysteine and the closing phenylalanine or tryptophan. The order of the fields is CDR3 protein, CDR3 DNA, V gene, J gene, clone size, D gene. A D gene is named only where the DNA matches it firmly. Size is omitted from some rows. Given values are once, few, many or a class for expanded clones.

CDR3aa: CASSSRTGAGEKLFF
CDR3nt: TGTGCCAGCAGTTCCAGGACAGGGGCAGGAGAAAAACTGTTTTTT
v_gene: TRBV28
j_gene: TRBJ1-4
abundance: .
d_gene: TRBD1

CDR3aa: CASSLGDPGPQYF
CDR3nt: TGCGCCAGCAGCTTGGGGGACCCGGGACCGCAGTATTTT
v_gene: TRBV5-1
j_gene: TRBJ2-3
abundance: .
d_gene: .

CDR3aa: CASSFSASSYNSPLHF
CDR3nt: TGTGCCAGCAGTTTTTCAGCAAGCTCCTATAATTCACCCCTCCACTTT
v_gene: TRBV6-5
j_gene: TRBJ1-6
abundance: .
d_gene: .

CDR3aa: CASSFLKGGDYEQYF
CDR3nt: TGTGCCAGCAGCTTCCTGAAGGGGGGGGATTACGAGCAGTACTTC
v_gene: TRBV5-6
j_gene: TRBJ2-7
abundance: .
d_gene: .

CDR3aa: CASSAGPPVGNQPQHF
CDR3nt: TGTGCCAGCAGTGCCGGGCCACCGGTTGGCAATCAGCCCCAGCATTTT
v_gene: TRBV6-1
j_gene: TRBJ1-5
abundance: .
d_gene: .

CDR3aa: CASSYGLGSGGNTQYF
CDR3nt: TGTGCCAGCAGTTACGGTCTGGGTAGCGGGGGGAATACGCAGTATTTT
v_gene: TRBV6-6
j_gene: TRBJ2-3
abundance: once
d_gene: TRBD2

CDR3aa: CASSIVRVGIKNIQYF
CDR3nt: TGTGCCAGTAGTATAGTTAGGGTAGGGATCAAAAACATTCAGTACTTC
v_gene: TRBV19
j_gene: TRBJ2-4
abundance: .
d_gene: .

CDR3aa: CASSLAHLKETQYF
CDR3nt: TGTGCCAGCAGCTTAGCCCACCTAAAAGAGACCCAGTACTTC
v_gene: TRBV7-2
j_gene: TRBJ2-5
abundance: .
d_gene: .

CDR3aa: CASSAHRRAGTEAFF
CDR3nt: TGTGCCAGCAGCGCCCACCGGAGGGCTGGCACTGAAGCTTTCTTT
v_gene: TRBV7-9
j_gene: TRBJ1-1
abundance: .
d_gene: .

CDR3aa: CASSLNRGRADTQYF
CDR3nt: TGTGCCAGCAGTTTAAACAGGGGGCGCGCAGATACGCAGTATTTT
v_gene: TRBV27
j_gene: TRBJ2-3
abundance: .
d_gene: TRBD1

CDR3aa: CASSLARTYSTEAFF
CDR3nt: TGTGCCAGCAGCTTAGCTAGGACCTACTCCACTGAAGCTTTCTTT
v_gene: TRBV13
j_gene: TRBJ1-1
abundance: .
d_gene: .

CDR3aa: CASSLDWSTGELFF
CDR3nt: TGTGCCAGCAGTCTGGACTGGTCCACCGGGGAGCTGTTTTTT
v_gene: TRBV27
j_gene: TRBJ2-2
abundance: .
d_gene: .

CDR3aa: CASSLNPGVGTEAFF
CDR3nt: TGTGCCAGCAGCTTAAATCCAGGGGTGGGCACTGAAGCTTTCTTT
v_gene: TRBV7-3
j_gene: TRBJ1-1
abundance: .
d_gene: .

CDR3aa: CAWSTTGNTEAFF
CDR3nt: TGTGCCTGGAGCACAACAGGGAACACTGAAGCTTTCTTT
v_gene: TRBV30
j_gene: TRBJ1-1
abundance: .
d_gene: .

CDR3aa: CAIGGLRKTDTQYF
CDR3nt: TGTGCCATTGGGGGACTAAGAAAGACAGATACGCAGTATTTT
v_gene: TRBV7-8
j_gene: TRBJ2-3
abundance: .
d_gene: TRBD2

CDR3aa: CASSPQHGGSSYNEQFF
CDR3nt: TGTGCCAGCAGCCCACAGCATGGGGGGAGCTCCTACAATGAGCAGTTCTTC
v_gene: TRBV11-2
j_gene: TRBJ2-1
abundance: .
d_gene: .

CDR3aa: CASSLGTGAGEQYF
CDR3nt: TGCGCCAGCAGCTTGGGGACAGGGGCAGGCGAGCAGTACTTC
v_gene: TRBV5-1
j_gene: TRBJ2-7
abundance: .
d_gene: TRBD1

CDR3aa: CASSLFQRGVSTDTQYF
CDR3nt: TGTGCCAGCAGCTTATTCCAGCGGGGGGTCAGCACAGATACGCAGTATTTT
v_gene: TRBV7-2
j_gene: TRBJ2-3
abundance: .
d_gene: TRBD2

CDR3aa: CASSPEGLATNTGELFF
CDR3nt: TGCGCCAGCAGCCCGGAGGGACTAGCGACGAACACCGGGGAGCTGTTTTTT
v_gene: TRBV4-1
j_gene: TRBJ2-2
abundance: .
d_gene: TRBD2

CDR3aa: CASSDREGNQPQHF
CDR3nt: TGTGCCAGCAGTGACAGGGAAGGCAATCAGCCCCAGCATTTT
v_gene: TRBV28
j_gene: TRBJ1-5
abundance: .
d_gene: TRBD1